These 9 T cell receptor beta chains share one sample of origin, sequenced in a study of T cell changes during pregnancy in multiple sclerosis. Sequencing was performed with immunoSEQ multiplex PCR; in TCRdb, only in-frame clones are kept and a portion is missing. Of approximately 99,000 clones in the sample, 80% to 95% were seen once. Source: peripheral blood, taken after pregnancy. These receptors were taken from a female donor with multiple sclerosis, enrolled in a pregnancy study.

V gene TRBV5-1 combines with J gene TRBJ1-3; D gene ambiguous. CDR3 length: 15 amino acids. The germline V gene has CDR1 SGHRS and CDR2 YFSETQ. V was pared by 0 bases and J by 4 bases, with 11 bases between. In nucleotides, the CDR3 is TGCGCCAGCAGCTTGGACAGCTCGCGCGGAAACACCATATATTTT. As protein: CASSLDSSRGNTIYF. The variable domain in full, completed from reference TRBV5-1 and TRBJ1-3, reads KAGVTQTPRYLIKTRGQQVTLSCSPISGHRSVSWYQQTPGQGLQFLFEYFSETQRNKGNFPGRFSGRQFSNSRSEMNVSTLELGDSALYLCASSLDSSRGNTIYFGEGSWLTVV.

This chain uses TRBV13 with TRBJ2-7; 8 bases align to TRBD1. Trimming at V came to 5 bases and at J to 4 bases, leaving 10 bases not matched to a gene. The CDR3 runs 15 residues. Germline values: CDR1 PRHDT, CDR2 FYEKMQ (reference sequence). DNA of the CDR3: TGTGCCAGCAGCCATGCCCGACAGGGGTCTTACGAGCAGTACTTC. It yields the protein CASSHARQGSYEQYF.

The sample holds a few counts of this clone. The chain employs TRBV2 and TRBJ2-1, with D possibly being TRBD2 (5 bases). V was shortened by 2 bases and J by 14 bases, with 10 bases between the two germline ends. CDR3 length equals 11 residues. CDR1 SNHLY and CDR2 FYNNEI come from the germline V gene. CDR3 DNA: TGTGCCAGCAGTGAAACAGCGGTGGAGTTCTTC. Protein sequence: CASSETAVEFF. Complete variable domain (other parts from reference TRBV2 and TRBJ2-1): EPEVTQTPSHQVTQMGQEVILRCVPISNHLYFYWYRQILGQKVEFLVSFYNNEISEKSEIFDDQFSVERPDGSNFTLKIRSTKLEDSAMYFCASSETAVEFFGPGTRLTVL.

V usage is TRBV5-4 and J usage is TRBJ1-2; tentatively, D is TRBD1 (6 bases). Germline-derived CDR1 and CDR2 are SGHNT and YYREEE (reference sequence). This CDR3 is 15 amino acids long. The V end was cut by 2 bases, the J end by 2 bases, with 13 bases between. The CDR3 is CASSLAQGSNYGYTF. The CDR3 DNA follows: TGTGCCAGCAGCTTAGCTCAGGGGAGCAACTATGGCTACACCTTC.

The chain carries TRBV7-9 and TRBJ2-1; TRBD2 matches 10 bases. The CDR3 is 19 amino acids. The ends lost 0 bases at V and 6 bases at J; junction bases unmatched: 14. Germline CDR1 and CDR2: SEHNR and FQNEAQ (reference sequence). CDR3 DNA: TGTGCCAGCAGCTTAGCGAGCGTCCCCGGGACTAGCGCAACCAATGAGCAGTTCTTC. It is translated as CASSLASVPGTSATNEQFF.

The chain is built from TRBV30 and TRBJ2-7, with 7 nucleotides matching TRBD1. Germline V CDR1 and CDR2: GTSNPN, SVGIG (reference sequence). There are 16 residues in the CDR3. V dropped 0 bases and J dropped 0; count of bases not matched to a gene: 8. The CDR3 nucleotides are TGTGCCTGGAGTGTCTCTGGGACAGTATCCTCCTACGAGCAGTACTTC. This translates into CAWSVSGTVSSYEQYF. Full variable domain (outside the CDR3, taken from reference TRBV30 and TRBJ2-7): SQTIHQWPATLVQPVGSPLSLECTVEGTSNPNLYWYRQAAGRGLQLLFYSVGIGQISSEVPQNLSASRPQDRQFILSSKKLLLSDSGFYLCAWSVSGTVSSYEQYFGPGTRLTVT.

This clone was detected only once. The chain combines TRBV6-7 with TRBJ2-7, with 10 bases that match TRBD2. TRBV6-7 is sorted into the ORF group, with uncertain function. CDR3 size: 17 residues. Germline trimming cut 4 bases from V and 4 bases from J; bases unmatched to any gene: 13. The CDR3, as DNA: TGTGCCAGCAGTTCCACTTTGTGGGGACTAGCGATTTACGAGCAGTACTTC. Protein sequence: CASSSTLWGLAIYEQYF.

V gene TRBV6-4 combines with J gene TRBJ2-1, with 7 nucleotides matching TRBD2. This CDR3 region has 13 residues. CDR1 and CDR2 (germline): MRHNA, SNTAGT. The V gene end was trimmed by 7 bases and the J gene end by 10 bases; junction bases not matched to a gene: 10. CDR3 DNA: TGTGCCAGCAAGGGGACTACACGAAGAGAGCAGTTCTTC. Its protein is CASKGTTRREQFF.

The chain links TRBV7-3 to TRBJ2-1; 7 bases line up with TRBD2. J lost 2 bases, V lost 5 bases, and 6 bases had no gene match. This CDR3 is 15 amino acids long. Germline assignment: CDR1 SGHTA and CDR2 FQGTGA. The CDR3 coding sequence is TGTGCCAGCAGCCTACTAGCGACCGCCTACAATGAGCAGTTCTTC. Translating gives CASSLLATAYNEQFF.